The sequence of this T cell receptor (beta chain) was determined in a study of blood T cell repertoires in COVID-19. The overall study: PBMCs, B-cell-depleted T cells, or T cells provided the cDNA or gDNA that made up the material.

TCRdb's table, derived via immunoSEQ multiplex PCR, lists solely in-frame clones and lacks some. Of 280,000 or so clones detected, about 88% appear once; the ten largest clones hold around 13%. J was trimmed by 0 bases and V by 4 bases; bases with no gene match: 9. CDR1 is MNHEY, CDR2 SMNVEV, per germline (reference sequence). This CDR3 comprises 17 residues. The chain carries TRBV27 and TRBJ1-5, with 7 bases that match TRBD1. The TCR sequence derives from an older woman with acute or convalescent COVID-19. Sequencing was carried out using peripheral blood. The CDR3 DNA reads as TGTGCCAGCAGTTCGTCACGGACAGGCGGTAGCAATCAGCCCCAGCATTTT. Translation: CASSSSRTGGSNQPQHF.